The entry below describes one T cell receptor (beta chain). This receptor's antigen is unknown. Base qualities were left out, and no much larger clone turns up one base away. CDR1 SGHTA and CDR2 FQGNSA are derived from the germline V gene. V ends up 3 bases short and J 7 bases short, with an unmatched junction base count of 9. From the cysteine through the phenylalanine, the CDR3 covers 18 amino acids. The entry retains the CDR3 DNA only, 54 bases that are in frame from base 1. The library was prepared using the immunoSEQ multiplex PCR assay. A mixture of 60 forward primers for TCR Vbeta segments and 13 reverse primers for TCR Jbeta segments was used in the multiplex PCR. The CDR3 region of rearranged TCR beta genes was amplified from genomic DNA with a multiplex PCR assay. The amplified TCR beta libraries were sequenced on the Illumina HiSeq System as 87-base-pair reads. Under the source paper's analysis protocol: In a later analysis, tens of millions of unique TCR beta chains were counted across the 500 to 850 repertoires, and roughly 11 million of these chains were shared by at least two donors. A nearest-neighbor algorithm error-corrected the raw reads and collapsed the reads into unique sequences, merging closely related sequences to remove PCR and sequencing errors. CDR3 sequences were aligned to IMGT reference sequences to assign V, D and J gene segments. Each retained sequence needed at least a six-nucleotide match to both a V gene segment and a J gene segment. Rearrangements were called productive when the CDR3 lacked stop codons and stayed in frame with V and J; all others were non-productive. CDR3 was defined according to IMGT convention as the region running from the second conserved V-encoded cysteine to the conserved J-encoded phenylalanine. In an earlier analysis of more than 550 of the donors, sequences lacking an unambiguous match to a single V gene segment were excluded. In an earlier analysis of a few hundred of the donors, a V segment was called functional when productive rearrangements were above 56.7%, and segregating when the standard deviation between donors exceeded 5%. A statistical classification framework was developed to diagnose cytomegalovirus status using the catalog of TCR beta chain sequences. A later analysis assigned V and J genes by comparing TCR nucleotide sequences with IMGT/GENE-DB human TR gene sequences. The TCRdist pipeline was used in a later analysis to assign CDR3 sequences and most-parsimonious VDJ recombination scenarios. In a later analysis, every TCR beta chain was defined by the combination of its CDR3 amino acid sequence and its V-gene family, and reads without a unique V-gene family were dropped. A later analysis removed 500 to 600 highly shared, low-generation-probability nucleotide sequences to deal with suspected cross-contamination and a sequencing artifact. A later analysis calculated a clonal expansion index for each public chain from normalized within-repertoire ranks of inferred template counts. Generation probabilities in a later analysis came from a VDJ recombination model fitted to out-of-frame rearrangements, and those results were checked against IGoR. In a later analysis, TCR-TCR, TCR-HLA and TCR-CMV co-occurrence was scored with hypergeometric tests, and a repertoire-size bias correction was applied to TCR pairs. In a later analysis, false discovery rates were estimated by permuting HLA or CMV assignments 20 times. In a later analysis, co-occurring TCRs were grouped using DBSCAN, with TCRdist sequence similarity added in when clustering inside HLA-allele-positive subsets. Repertoires with fewer than 30,000 or more than 120,000 public chains were left out of co-occurrence clustering, as were about five repertoires with anomalous nucleotide sharing. TCRdb obtained this table from immuneACCESS and retained in-frame rearrangements with V and J assigned. These tables miss some clones; where compared with another copy, unresolved V genes account for less than half of the shortfall, and the remainder is unexplained. That table gives V, J and clone size, and the DNA gave D and trimming. The sample has approximately 180,000 clones on record, more than 70% of them singletons. The top ten hold around 1% of the sample.

This entry is derived from a study of cytomegalovirus exposure and HLA in healthy donors (dated by TCRdb to 2016 to 2017). The study in broad terms: In an earlier analysis of 587 of the donors, under 300 Gb of sequence data and 90 million to 130 million unique TCR beta sequences from about 190 million T cells were reported. Along with the approximately 620-subject first cohort, a separate validation cohort of over 90 different subjects was used. An early release that covered around 590 HLA-typed donors contained approximately 320 gigabases of sequencing data and some 87 million unique TCR sequences. A later analysis re-examined previously published TCR beta repertoires from 600 to 700 donors and added high-resolution HLA genotyping to investigate patterns of TCR occurrence. All discovery cohort repertoires had been generated on a single sequencing platform. On average, roughly 200,000 unique TCR beta nucleotide sequences were sequenced per donor among 300 to 500 genotyped donors of the cohort, with roughly 18% of those sequences being non-productive. Four or five DR-DQ haplotypes were treated as single units for association and clustering because of strong linkage in the cohort. The study used immunosequencing to profile the T cell repertoires of some 600 subjects and linked those repertoires to cytomegalovirus serostatus. Among the roughly 410 genotyped donors, more than 70% belonged to the genetic ancestry cluster associated with self-reported Caucasian donors. High-throughput TCR immunosequencing, statistical association of individual TCRs with disease status, and machine learning were combined to predict cytomegalovirus infection status. Alongside the repertoire data, information on donor age, sex, ethnicity and CMV serostatus was compiled. A later genetic analysis used genome-wide SNP genotypes for about 65% of the roughly 670 donors, treating that subset as a discovery cohort. The number of donors typed differed by locus, with about 629-630 for A, B, C, DRB1 and DQB1, roughly 520 for DQA1, under 610 for DPA1, and about 450 for DPB1. The aim of the study was to test whether cataloging public T cell receptors could identify signatures of past pathogen exposure. HLA typing included class I and class II loci at four-digit resolution. Rather than using new phenotypic data, the later analysis identified candidate immune exposures from TCR beta sequences and from how often those sequences occurred across donors. To decide whether each TCR beta V gene segment behaved as functional or pseudogenic, an earlier analysis of 587 of the donors relied on high-throughput TCR beta sequencing. Study-wide findings and limitations: While some public TCRs were present in many individuals, most TCR sequences turned up only very rarely across donors. Three of the identified cytomegalovirus-associated TCR beta chains were confirmed in vitro to be specific for cytomegalovirus antigens. Immune exposure information for the cohort was limited to CMV serostatus. An earlier analysis of around 540 of the donors showed that most TCR beta V segments appeared in productive rearrangements either about 87% or about 30% of the time, which broadly matched IMGT annotations. This cohort had only TCR beta chains sequenced, and the lack of alpha or paired-chain data limited which features could be detected. According to a later genetic analysis, donors in an Asian-associated ancestry cluster had fewer N-insertions in productive TCRs than the approximately 630-donor mean. A further reported finding was that TCR beta sequences accurately predicted the HLA-A and HLA-B alleles for most subjects in the first cohort. A later analysis found that most CMV-associated TCR beta chains appeared HLA-restricted, with HLA associations seemingly driven largely by CMV exposure. The sequencing pipeline was judged likely to have produced a cluster of highly shared sequence variants as a technical artifact. Because the 87-base-pair reads could not distinguish some IMGT-functional V segments, including TRBV6-2 and TRBV6-3, those segments were excluded. In a later analysis, HLA-associated TCR beta chains were found to be more clonally expanded and to have lower generation probabilities than equally common non-associated chains. Roughly uniform sequencing depth across donors was assumed in presence/absence analyses, although this assumption may not hold. The classifier was reported to diagnose cytomegalovirus status with high specificity and sensitivity in both the original and validation cohorts. According to the authors, the approach could potentially be generalized to other disease states and immunological phenotypes. According to a later analysis, TCR association rates differed among HLA loci, with DRB1 alleles showing the most associated TCRs and HLA-C alleles showing the fewest. Strong co-occurrence of HLA alleles, especially DR and DQ, made assigning TCR associations to individual alleles difficult. Correlated functional status among segregating V segments might be attributable to linkage disequilibrium, but an unknown experimental factor could not be ruled out. In a later genetic analysis, a missense DCLRE1C variant was associated with V-gene and J-gene trimming of TCR beta chains, and the association was replicated in an independent cohort. In the study, around 160 TCR beta chains were listed as associated with cytomegalovirus. A later analysis associated 16,951 TCR beta sequences with specific HLA alleles at a false discovery rate of 0.05. The earlier analysis of nearly 600 of the donors excluded roughly 17 rarely observed V segments, including chromosome 9 orphons, because counts were too low. A later analysis reported that several top co-occurrence clusters appeared linked to parvovirus B19, influenza, CMV and Epstein-Barr virus. Because HLA typing was unavailable for some donors at each locus, only the typed subset was used in association tests.

The cohort was made up of 650 to 700 healthy bone marrow donors. At the time of sampling, all cohort members were nominally healthy, though unrecorded immune exposures were likely present. The donor was CMV seronegative and was included in the group of several hundred seronegative cohort members. A peripheral blood sample was collected from each donor, and TCR beta sequencing was performed on peripheral blood mononuclear cells. Genomic DNA was extracted from the blood cell samples with the Qiagen DNeasy Blood Extraction Kit. The sequence is built from TRBV7-2 and TRBJ2-1, and TRBD2 aligns with 16 junction nucleotides. The receptor was derived from a woman aged 40 to 49 in good health and CMV-seronegative. The sample consisted of PBMCs. The CDR3: CASSFSGTSGRVRNEQFF. The DNA reads TGTGCCAGCAGCTTCTCAGGGACTAGCGGGAGGGTAAGGAATGAGCAGTTCTTC.